Listed below are T cell receptor beta chains from one sample, sequenced in a study of cytomegalovirus exposure and HLA in healthy donors. TCRdb's copy holds only in-frame clones and misses some; the assay was immunoSEQ multiplex PCR. Of fewer than 250,000 clones detected, about 83% appear once; the ten largest clones hold about 1.2%. The sample consisted of PBMCs. The receptors come from a human donor in good health. Both conserved end residues are part of each CDR3. Fields, in order: J gene, V gene, D gene, clone size, CDR3 protein, CDR3 DNA. A D gene is named only where the DNA matches it firmly. Expanded clones are given a class, and other clones once, few, many or no size at all.

j_gene: TRBJ2-7; v_gene: TRBV2; d_gene: TRBD1; abundance: -; CDR3aa: CASSLGQGDAGEQYF; CDR3nt: TGTGCCAGCAGCCTGGGACAGGGGGACGCCGGCGAGCAGTACTTC
j_gene: TRBJ1-5; v_gene: TRBV29-1; d_gene: -; abundance: -; CDR3aa: CSVRGRGSNQPQHF; CDR3nt: TGCAGCGTTCGAGGGAGGGGAAGCAATCAGCCCCAGCATTTT
j_gene: TRBJ2-5; v_gene: TRBV7-9; d_gene: TRBD2; abundance: -; CDR3aa: CASSLNRVLAEAQETQYF; CDR3nt: TGTGCCAGCAGCTTAAACAGGGTACTAGCGGAAGCACAAGAGACCCAGTACTTC
j_gene: TRBJ1-5; v_gene: TRBV2; d_gene: -; abundance: -; CDR3aa: CASSGRESNQPQHF; CDR3nt: TGTGCCAGCAGTGGCCGGGAGAGCAATCAGCCCCAGCATTTT
j_gene: TRBJ1-2; v_gene: TRBV27; d_gene: -; abundance: -; CDR3aa: CASSLSYQGNYGYTF; CDR3nt: TGTGCCAGCAGTTTATCTTACCAGGGGAACTATGGCTACACCTTC
j_gene: TRBJ2-1; v_gene: TRBV2; d_gene: TRBD1; abundance: -; CDR3aa: CASSGGRFGGLRGNEQFF; CDR3nt: TGTGCCAGCAGTGGAGGTCGTTTTGGGGGTCTCAGGGGGAATGAGCAGTTCTTC
j_gene: TRBJ2-7; v_gene: TRBV5-1; d_gene: TRBD1; abundance: -; CDR3aa: CASSLGGQGVYEQYF; CDR3nt: TGCGCCAGCAGCTTGGGGGGACAGGGGGTATACGAGCAGTACTTC
j_gene: TRBJ2-7; v_gene: TRBV28; d_gene: TRBD2; abundance: once; CDR3aa: CASSQSGRASEQYF; CDR3nt: TGTGCCAGCAGCCAAAGCGGGAGGGCCTCCGAGCAGTACTTC
j_gene: TRBJ2-7; v_gene: TRBV6-6; d_gene: TRBD2; abundance: -; CDR3aa: CASRMGAGYEQYF; CDR3nt: TGTGCCAGCAGAATGGGAGCGGGATACGAGCAGTACTTC
j_gene: TRBJ2-1; v_gene: TRBV19; d_gene: -; abundance: few; CDR3aa: CASSLAGADNEQFF; CDR3nt: TGTGCCAGTAGTTTGGCAGGGGCTGACAATGAGCAGTTCTTC
j_gene: TRBJ1-1; v_gene: TRBV19; d_gene: TRBD1; abundance: once; CDR3aa: CASSIQGANTEAFF; CDR3nt: TGTGCCAGTAGTATCCAGGGGGCGAACACTGAAGCTTTCTTT
j_gene: TRBJ2-1; v_gene: TRBV6-6; d_gene: -; abundance: -; CDR3aa: CASSQRLDGNNEQFF; CDR3nt: TGTGCCAGCAGTCAGAGGTTAGACGGGAACAATGAGCAGTTCTTC
j_gene: TRBJ2-7; v_gene: TRBV6-1; d_gene: -; abundance: -; CDR3aa: CASSESIQDYEQYF; CDR3nt: TGTGCCAGCAGTGAAAGCATACAGGATTACGAGCAGTACTTC
j_gene: TRBJ2-1; v_gene: TRBV18; d_gene: -; abundance: -; CDR3aa: CASSPRFITDYNEQFF; CDR3nt: TGTGCCAGCTCACCAAGGTTTATCACAGACTACAATGAGCAGTTCTTC
j_gene: TRBJ2-1; v_gene: TRBV4-3; d_gene: -; abundance: -; CDR3aa: CASSQDAVEQFF; CDR3nt: TGCGCCAGCAGCCAAGATGCAGTTGAGCAGTTCTTC
j_gene: TRBJ2-1; v_gene: TRBV19; d_gene: TRBD2; abundance: -; CDR3aa: CASSILASGSSDEQFF; CDR3nt: TGTGCCAGTAGTATTCTGGCTAGCGGGAGCAGTGATGAGCAGTTCTTC
j_gene: TRBJ2-1; v_gene: TRBV7-3; d_gene: -; abundance: -; CDR3aa: CASSFQWPGEQFF; CDR3nt: TGTGCCAGCAGCTTCCAATGGCCGGGGGAGCAGTTCTTC
j_gene: TRBJ2-3; v_gene: TRBV6-4; d_gene: -; abundance: few; CDR3aa: CASSDAEGGTDTQYF; CDR3nt: TGTGCCAGCAGTGACGCGGAAGGCGGCACAGATACGCAGTATTTT
j_gene: TRBJ1-4; v_gene: TRBV27; d_gene: TRBD1; abundance: -; CDR3aa: CASSVGQGLYEKLFF; CDR3nt: TGTGCCAGCAGTGTCGGACAGGGCCTGTATGAAAAACTGTTTTTT
j_gene: TRBJ2-7; v_gene: TRBV5-1; d_gene: -; abundance: -; CDR3aa: CASSLEGGTLLRYF; CDR3nt: TGCGCCAGCAGCTTGGAGGGAGGGACACTTCTTCGGTACTTC
j_gene: TRBJ2-1; v_gene: TRBV29-1; d_gene: TRBD1; abundance: -; CDR3aa: CSSTDRAGNEQFF; CDR3nt: TGCAGTTCCACGGACAGGGCGGGCAATGAGCAGTTCTTC
j_gene: TRBJ2-2; v_gene: TRBV18; d_gene: -; abundance: -; CDR3aa: CASFPVYTGELFF; CDR3nt: TGTGCCAGCTTCCCTGTTTACACCGGGGAGCTGTTTTTT
j_gene: TRBJ2-5; v_gene: TRBV5-1; d_gene: -; abundance: -; CDR3aa: CASSLGVLGTETQYF; CDR3nt: TGCGCCAGCAGCTTGGGAGTCCTCGGGACTGAGACCCAGTACTTC
j_gene: TRBJ2-7; v_gene: TRBV5-4; d_gene: -; abundance: -; CDR3aa: CASSFIDRPYEQYF; CDR3nt: TGTGCCAGCAGCTTCATTGACAGACCATACGAGCAGTACTTC
j_gene: TRBJ2-5; v_gene: TRBV7-2; d_gene: TRBD1; abundance: -; CDR3aa: CASSPRGQGQETQYF; CDR3nt: TGTGCCAGCAGCCCTAGGGGGCAGGGCCAAGAGACCCAGTACTTC
j_gene: TRBJ2-2; v_gene: TRBV9; d_gene: -; abundance: -; CDR3aa: CASSVRGTNTGELFF; CDR3nt: TGTGCCAGCAGCGTACGAGGGACTAACACCGGGGAGCTGTTTTTT
j_gene: TRBJ2-1; v_gene: TRBV27; d_gene: -; abundance: -; CDR3aa: CASSQGGNNEQFF; CDR3nt: TGTGCCAGCAGTCAGGGGGGTAACAATGAGCAGTTCTTC
j_gene: TRBJ2-7; v_gene: TRBV7-9; d_gene: TRBD1; abundance: -; CDR3aa: CSSSPLDRDLSYEQYF; CDR3nt: TGTTCCAGCAGCCCCCTCGACAGGGACCTCTCCTACGAGCAGTACTTC
j_gene: TRBJ2-7; v_gene: TRBV4-2; d_gene: TRBD2; abundance: -; CDR3aa: CASSPLGGAGEGSYEQYF; CDR3nt: TGTGCCAGCAGCCCCCTTGGTGGAGCGGGAGAAGGTAGTTACGAGCAGTACTTC
j_gene: TRBJ1-2; v_gene: TRBV19; d_gene: -; abundance: -; CDR3aa: CASSMSDYGYTF; CDR3nt: TGTGCCAGTAGTATGTCAGACTATGGCTACACCTTC
j_gene: TRBJ2-3; v_gene: TRBV28; d_gene: -; abundance: -; CDR3aa: CASRLTLITDTQYF; CDR3nt: TGTGCCAGCAGGCTAACCCTAATAACAGATACGCAGTATTTT
j_gene: TRBJ1-1; v_gene: TRBV6-5; d_gene: TRBD1; abundance: -; CDR3aa: CASSLEGAGMNTEAFF; CDR3nt: TGTGCCAGCAGTTTAGAGGGGGCCGGAATGAACACTGAAGCTTTCTTT
j_gene: TRBJ2-7; v_gene: TRBV27; d_gene: -; abundance: -; CDR3aa: CASSFGTGVSYEQYF; CDR3nt: TGTGCCAGCAGTTTTGGGACGGGAGTTTCCTACGAGCAGTACTTC
j_gene: TRBJ2-7; v_gene: TRBV6-1; d_gene: -; abundance: few; CDR3aa: CASYTGGEQYF; CDR3nt: TGTGCCAGTTATACTGGAGGCGAGCAGTACTTC
j_gene: TRBJ2-5; v_gene: TRBV5-1; d_gene: -; abundance: -; CDR3aa: CASSLAVRRQETQYF; CDR3nt: TGCGCCAGCAGCTTGGCCGTGCGGAGGCAAGAGACCCAGTACTTC
j_gene: TRBJ2-7; v_gene: TRBV2; d_gene: TRBD1; abundance: -; CDR3aa: CASSRVNPGTGGAWQYF; CDR3nt: TGTGCCAGCAGCCGAGTGAACCCCGGGACAGGGGGCGCTTGGCAGTACTTC
j_gene: TRBJ2-1; v_gene: TRBV5-1; d_gene: TRBD2; abundance: once; CDR3aa: CASSPSGTRSFLGQFF; CDR3nt: TGCGCCAGCAGCCCCTCCGGGACTAGATCCTTCTTGGGGCAGTTCTTC